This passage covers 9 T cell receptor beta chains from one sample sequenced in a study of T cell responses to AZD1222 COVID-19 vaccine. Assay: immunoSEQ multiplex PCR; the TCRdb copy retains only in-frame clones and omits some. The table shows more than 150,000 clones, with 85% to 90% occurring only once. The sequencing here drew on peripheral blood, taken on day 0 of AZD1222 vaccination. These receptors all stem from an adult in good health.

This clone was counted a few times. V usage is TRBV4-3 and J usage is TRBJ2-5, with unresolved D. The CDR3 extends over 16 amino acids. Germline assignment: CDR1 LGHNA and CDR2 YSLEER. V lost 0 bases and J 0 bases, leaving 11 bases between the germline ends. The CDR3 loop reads CASSQDYGSYQETQYF. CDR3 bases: TGCGCCAGCAGCCAAGATTACGGCAGCTACCAAGAGACCCAGTACTTC.

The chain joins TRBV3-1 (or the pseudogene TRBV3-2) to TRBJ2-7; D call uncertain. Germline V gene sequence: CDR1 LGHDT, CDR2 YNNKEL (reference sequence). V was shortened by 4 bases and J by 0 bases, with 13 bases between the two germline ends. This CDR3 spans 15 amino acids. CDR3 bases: TGTGCCAGCAGCCCGCCGCGGTGGAGCTCCTACGAGCAGTACTTC. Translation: CASSPPRWSSYEQYF.

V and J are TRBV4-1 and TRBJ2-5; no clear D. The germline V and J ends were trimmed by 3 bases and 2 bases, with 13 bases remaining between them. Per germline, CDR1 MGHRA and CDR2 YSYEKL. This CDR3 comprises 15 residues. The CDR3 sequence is CASSHGRLVQETQYF. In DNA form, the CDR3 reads TGCGCCAGCAGCCACGGCAGACTGGTACAAGAGACCCAGTACTTC.

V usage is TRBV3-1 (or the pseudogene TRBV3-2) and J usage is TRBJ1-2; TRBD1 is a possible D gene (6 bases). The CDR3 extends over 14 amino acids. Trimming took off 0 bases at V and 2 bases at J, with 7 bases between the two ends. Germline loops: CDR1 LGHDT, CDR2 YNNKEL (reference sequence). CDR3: CASSQDDRNYGYTF. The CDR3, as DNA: TGTGCCAGCAGCCAAGATGACAGGAACTATGGCTACACCTTC.

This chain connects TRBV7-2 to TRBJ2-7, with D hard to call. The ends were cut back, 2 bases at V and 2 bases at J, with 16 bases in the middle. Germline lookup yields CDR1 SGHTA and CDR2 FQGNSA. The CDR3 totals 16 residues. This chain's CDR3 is CASSLSLGDRPYEQYF. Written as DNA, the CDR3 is TGTGCCAGCAGCTTAAGTTTGGGTGACCGCCCCTACGAGCAGTACTTC.

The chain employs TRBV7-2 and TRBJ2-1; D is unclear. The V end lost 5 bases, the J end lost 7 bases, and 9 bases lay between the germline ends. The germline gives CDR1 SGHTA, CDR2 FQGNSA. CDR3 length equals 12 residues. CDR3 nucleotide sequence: TGTGCCAGCAGCCCTCTCGGGAATGAGCAGTTCTTC. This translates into CASSPLGNEQFF.

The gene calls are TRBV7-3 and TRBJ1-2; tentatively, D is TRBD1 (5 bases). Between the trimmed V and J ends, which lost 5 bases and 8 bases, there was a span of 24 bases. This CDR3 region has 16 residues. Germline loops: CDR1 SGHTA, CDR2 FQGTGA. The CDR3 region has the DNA TGTGCCAGCAGCCTACTTGGGGGTAACACCAGGGAGGGCTACACCTTC. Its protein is CASSLLGGNTREGYTF.

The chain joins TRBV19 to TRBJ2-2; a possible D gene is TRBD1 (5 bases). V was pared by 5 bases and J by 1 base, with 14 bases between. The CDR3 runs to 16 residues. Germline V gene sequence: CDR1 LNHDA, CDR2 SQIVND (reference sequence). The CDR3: CASSRDIGQNTGELFF. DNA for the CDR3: TGTGCCAGTAGTCGAGATATTGGACAGAACACCGGGGAGCTGTTTTTT.

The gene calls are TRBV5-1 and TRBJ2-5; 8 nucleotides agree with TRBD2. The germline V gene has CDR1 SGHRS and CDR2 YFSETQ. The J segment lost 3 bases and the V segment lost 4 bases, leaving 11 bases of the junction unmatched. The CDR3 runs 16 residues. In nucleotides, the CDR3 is TGCGCCAGCAGCCCGCGCCTTCTCGGGGGGGAAGAGACCCAGTACTTC. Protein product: CASSPRLLGGEETQYF.